In this sample, the clone carrying this T cell receptor (beta chain) turned up once. Some clones are missing from TCRdb's copy, which holds only in-frame ones; the method was immunoSEQ multiplex PCR. This sample has over 10,000 clones, with roughly nine tenths found just once. Regarding time point: pre-treatment baseline. One draw preceded checkpoint blockade; another followed its first cycle at week 3. Patients with prior systemic cancer treatment, concomitant immunosuppressants, or other active malignancies were excluded. The CDR3 is 13 residues long. Trimming at V came to 1 base and at J to 8 bases, leaving 0 bases not matched to a gene. In germline, CDR1 is SGHVS, CDR2 FQNEAQ. The sample belongs to a study of blood T cell dynamics during melanoma immunotherapy. Study at large: Standard first-line treatment here was pembrolizumab or nivolumab plus ipilimumab in metastatic melanoma.

The J gene is TRBJ2-1, the V gene TRBV7-8; 9 bases match TRBD1. The source was effector memory CD8+ T cells from blood, collected from a patient treated with checkpoint blockade. The receptor was derived from a human donor with melanoma. The chain's CDR3 is CASSLGTGDEQFF. The CDR3 coding sequence is TGTGCCAGCAGCTTAGGGACAGGGGATGAGCAGTTCTTC.